Presented here are 21 T cell receptor beta chains from one specimen sequenced in a study of blood T cell repertoires in COVID-19 (dated by TCRdb to about 2020). Library preparation employed the immunoSEQ multiplex PCR assay. TCRdb carries this immuneACCESS record with in-frame sequences only. Its versions omit some clonotypes, under half of them owing to an unresolved V gene in the studies checked, with the rest unexplained. The sample table contains about 240,000 clones; only one count was recorded for approximately 85% of them. In total, the top ten clones hold about 4.4% of the sample. Sequencing was performed on peripheral blood. The source is a woman aged 70-85 years with acute or convalescent COVID-19.

The chain joins TRBV7-2 to TRBJ1-1; D is unresolved. Germline V lookup: CDR1 SGHTA, CDR2 FQGNSA. The CDR3 length is 15 residues. The ends were cut back, 2 bases at V and 4 bases at J, with 14 bases in the middle. DNA for the CDR3: TGTGCCAGCAGCTTATTCCCGGGATCGGGCACTGAAGCTTTCTTT. This encodes CASSLFPGSGTEAFF.

The chain uses TRBV7-2 and TRBJ1-2; TRBD1 is a possible D gene (6 bases). The length of the CDR3 is 14 residues. Germline-derived CDR1 and CDR2 are SGHTA and FQGNSA. Trimming pared 2 bases from V and 5 bases from J, leaving 12 bases between. CDR3 coding DNA: TGTGCCAGCAGCTTAAGTGGGGGCGGGTATGGCTACACCTTC. Amino acid sequence: CASSLSGGGYGYTF.

The V call is TRBV2, the J call TRBJ2-1, with TRBD2 matching 7 bases. Germline V CDR1 and CDR2: SNHLY, FYNNEI. With 5 bases clipped from V and 6 bases from J, the junction kept 13 bases outside the gene matches. CDR3 size: 16 residues. CDR3 in amino acids: CASSSLGRERGNEQFF. The CDR3 bases are TGTGCCAGCAGTTCCTTGGGGAGGGAAAGGGGCAATGAGCAGTTCTTC.

The chain uses TRBV5-1 and TRBJ1-1; D may be TRBD1 (6 bases). Germline loops: CDR1 SGHRS, CDR2 YFSETQ. The ends were cut back, 3 bases at V and 0 bases at J, with 15 bases in the middle. There are 16 residues in the CDR3. The CDR3 region is CASSSSPGQLNTEAFF. The CDR3 DNA reads TGCGCCAGCAGCTCTTCACCGGGACAATTGAACACTGAAGCTTTCTTT.

This clone occurred a few times. This rearrangement joins TRBV5-1 to TRBJ1-2, with TRBD1 as a possible D gene (5 bases). Germline lookup yields CDR1 SGHRS and CDR2 YFSETQ. The CDR3 is made up of 14 amino acids. Deletions cut 0 bases from V and 4 bases from J, with 10 bases between. The DNA for the CDR3 is TGCGCCAGCAGCTTGGGCGGAGGGGTCTATGGCTACACCTTC. This codes for CASSLGGGVYGYTF.

This clone was counted only a few times. The chain employs TRBV2 and TRBJ1-4, with TRBD1 matching over 9 bases. The CDR3 has 18 residues. The germline gives CDR1 SNHLY, CDR2 FYNNEI. V lost 4 bases and J lost 4; bases outside the gene matches: 13. This CDR3 reads CASSVSRTGVVGNEKLFF. In nucleotides, the CDR3 is TGTGCCAGCAGTGTAAGTCGGACAGGGGTCGTCGGTAATGAAAAACTGTTTTTT. The variable domain in full, completed from reference TRBV2 and TRBJ1-4, reads EPEVTQTPSHQVTQMGQEVILRCVPISNHLYFYWYRQILGQKVEFLVSFYNNEISEKSEIFDDQFSVERPDGSNFTLKIRSTKLEDSAMYFCASSVSRTGVVGNEKLFFGSGTQLSVL.

The count of this clone is one. The chain has TRBV21-1 and TRBJ1-3; TRBD1 was called by the table and not checked on the DNA. TRBV21-1 is a recognized pseudogene. The CDR3 extends over 15 amino acids. The CDR3 nucleotides read TGTGCCAGCACCAGGACAGGGGGCACTGGAAACACCATATATTTT. This translates into CASTRTGGTGNTIYF.

This clone was recorded only once. J is TRBJ2-3 and V is TRBV6-1, with TRBD2 identical over 9 bases. This CDR3 has 16 residues. Per the germline V gene, CDR1 is MNHNS and CDR2 is SASEGT. The trim removed 4 bases at V and 3 bases at J, leaving 8 bases unmatched. The chain's CDR3 is CASSVFSRGGTDTQYF. CDR3 coding DNA: TGTGCCAGCAGTGTTTTCTCGCGGGGGGGGACAGATACGCAGTATTTT.

The chain employs TRBV28 and TRBJ1-5; D unclear. This CDR3 is built from 16 residues. The V gene's germline CDR1 is MDHEN and CDR2 SYDVKM. Trimming removed 1 base from V and 0 bases from J, with 10 bases in between. CDR3 sequence (DNA): TGTGCCAGCAGTTTATCTGGGCGAGCTAGCAATCAGCCCCAGCATTTT. This sequence encodes CASSLSGRASNQPQHF.

This clone was seen a single time. The chain recombines TRBV4-2 with TRBJ1-2; D remains unclear. The CDR3 runs to 15 residues. Germline-derived CDR1 and CDR2 are LGHNA and YNFKEQ. V lost 2 bases and J 2 bases, leaving 12 bases between the germline ends. The CDR3 spells CASSQTSTGNYGYTF. The CDR3 DNA follows: TGTGCCAGCAGCCAAACTTCCACGGGGAACTATGGCTACACCTTC.

The chain links TRBV9 to TRBJ2-2; 8 bases line up with TRBD1. Germline V gives CDR1 SGDLS, CDR2 YYNGEE. Trimming at V came to 4 bases and at J to 1 base, leaving 3 bases not matched to a gene. The CDR3 contains 15 residues. CDR3 region: CASSLGTGNTGELFF. DNA of the CDR3: TGTGCCAGCAGCCTCGGGACAGGGAACACCGGGGAGCTGTTTTTT. Variable domain in full (rest from reference TRBV9 and TRBJ2-2): DSGVTQTPKHLITATGQRVTLRCSPRSGDLSVYWYQQSLDQGLQFLIQYYNGEERAKGNILERFSAQQFPDLHSELNLSSLELGDSALYFCASSLGTGNTGELFFGEGSRLTVL.

The chain employs TRBV6-2 or TRBV6-3 and TRBJ1-2; a weak D match, TRBD1 (5 bases). Trimming took 6 bases from V and 2 from J, leaving 13 bases between them. This CDR3 contains 14 residues. Per the germline V gene, CDR1 is MNHEY and CDR2 is SVGEGT. The CDR3 nucleotides are TGTGCCAGCAGCCGACAGCTTAGAAACTATGGCTACACCTTC. Protein: CASSRQLRNYGYTF.

This sequence joins TRBV5-1 and TRBJ2-3, with TRBD1 matching 9 bases. This CDR3 spans 16 amino acids. Looked up from germline, CDR1 is SGHRS and CDR2 is YFSETQ. Trimming cost V 2 bases and J 0 bases; bases outside gene matches: 4. The CDR3 spells CASSLQGATSTDTQYF. The CDR3 DNA follows: TGCGCCAGCAGCTTACAGGGGGCTACGAGCACAGATACGCAGTATTTT.

This chain uses TRBV4-3 with TRBJ1-2; 8 positions match TRBD1. The trim removed 2 bases at V and 8 bases at J, leaving 13 bases unmatched. The CDR3 consists of 16 residues. CDR1 LGHNA and CDR2 YSLEER come from the germline V gene. The CDR3 nucleotides read TGCGCCAGCAGCCAACCAGAGGCAGGGGGCGTTTACGGCTACACCTTC. It is translated as CASSQPEAGGVYGYTF.

The chain combines TRBV5-1 with TRBJ2-7; D uncertain. Trimming cost V 5 bases and J 0 bases, with 6 bases left between them. CDR3 length equals 12 residues. CDR1 and CDR2 from the germline V gene are SGHRS and YFSETQ. CDR3 loop: CASRKSSYEQYF. CDR3 DNA: TGCGCCAGCAGGAAGAGCTCCTACGAGCAGTACTTC.

This rearrangement joins TRBV6-1 to TRBJ1-2; 9 bases match TRBD1. CDR1 MNHNS and CDR2 SASEGT come from the germline V gene. The CDR3 length is 15 residues. Trimming took 5 bases from V and 2 from J; bases not matched to a gene: 6. The CDR3 nucleotides read TGTGCCAGCAGTACTCGGACAGGGGTCAACTATGGCTACACCTTC. Encoded protein: CASSTRTGVNYGYTF.

V is TRBV4-2 and J is TRBJ2-1; the match to TRBD1 covers 7 bases. The germline V gene encodes CDR1 LGHNA and CDR2 YNFKEQ. This CDR3 has 15 amino acids. J gave up 8 bases and V 1 base, and 8 bases lay outside the gene matches. The CDR3 sequence is CASSQVGRGIDEQFF. CDR3 sequence (DNA): TGTGCCAGCAGCCAAGTAGGCAGGGGGATCGATGAGCAGTTCTTC.

CDR3 protein: CASSSRTGTYEQYF. The DNA for the CDR3 is TGTGCCAGCAGTTCACGGACCGGGACCTACGAGCAGTACTTC. This rearrangement joins TRBV6-5 to TRBJ2-7; tentative D call: TRBD2 (5 bases). Trimming left V 4 bases short and J 2 bases short, with 12 bases between. The germline V gene encodes CDR1 MNHEY and CDR2 SVGAGI. The CDR3 sequence is 14 residues long.

V usage is TRBV28 and J usage is TRBJ1-5; 9 bases are a match to TRBD1. The germline V gene encodes CDR1 MDHEN and CDR2 SYDVKM. The trim removed 2 bases at V and 1 base at J, leaving 0 bases unmatched. The CDR3 contains 15 residues. The CDR3 DNA reads as TGTGCCAGCAGTTTAGGGACAGGGAGCAATCAGCCCCAGCATTTT. Encoded protein: CASSLGTGSNQPQHF.

The V gene is TRBV6-5, the J gene TRBJ1-5; D is ambiguous. The ends were cut back, 2 bases at V and 1 base at J, with 9 bases in the middle. Germline CDR1 MNHEY, CDR2 SVGAGI. This CDR3 comprises 15 residues. The CDR3 DNA reads TGTGCCAGCAGTTACGGGAGGGAAAGCAATCAGCCCCAGCATTTT. It specifies CASSYGRESNQPQHF.

This chain links TRBV11-3 with TRBJ2-7; 10 bases are shared with TRBD2. CDR1 is SGHNT, CDR2 YENEEA, per germline. The CDR3 consists of 13 residues. With V trimmed by 5 bases and J by 7 bases, 5 bases remained unmatched. The CDR3 bases are TGTGCCAGCAGCAGCGGGGGGGCCGGGGAGCAGTACTTC. Amino acids: CASSSGGAGEQYF.